Listed below are T cell receptor beta chains from one sample, sequenced in a study of T cells after yellow fever vaccination. One entry per CDR3 protein results from TCRdb running MiXCR on the 5' RACE reads. The repertoire consists of 600,000 to 750,000 distinct CDR3 sequences, with about 12% occurring once and the leading ten covering around 14%. The material sequenced was PBMCs, taken on the day of the yellow fever booster vaccination. These receptors were collected from a man aged 25 to 45 who received the YFV17D yellow fever vaccine. Both conserved end residues are part of each CDR3. The D gene is left open where the match is weak. A clone size is listed for some rows: how often the clone was seen (once, few, many), or a class if it is expanded.

j_call clone_size cdr3_length v_call d_call cdr3_nt cdr3_aa
TRBJ2-1 NA 13 TRBV7-9 TRBD2 TGTGCTGGTCGCGGGAGGCCCTCGGATGAGCAGTTCTTC CAGRGRPSDEQFF
TRBJ1-1 NA 15 TRBV6-2/TRBV6-3 NA TGTGCCAGCAGTTACTCGTACAGGATGAACACTGAAGCTTTCTTT CASSYSYRMNTEAFF
TRBJ2-1 few 15 TRBV10-2 NA TGCGCCAGCAGTGAGTTCCGGGACCCCATCGATGAGCAGTTCTTC CASSEFRDPIDEQFF
TRBJ2-7 few 14 TRBV7-2 TRBD2 TGTGCCAGCAGCTCCCCGGGAGGGCCCTTCGAGCAGTACTTC CASSSPGGPFEQYF
TRBJ2-1 many 12 TRBV5-1 NA TGCGCCAGCAGCTTGGCGAGGGCGGAGCAGTTCTTC CASSLARAEQFF
TRBJ1-1 few 14 TRBV3-1 NA TGTGCCAGCAGCCAAACACGGCCGCCCACTGAAGCTTTCTTT CASSQTRPPTEAFF
TRBJ2-1 NA 15 TRBV20-1 NA TGCAGTGCTAGTATAGGAGGCGCCACGTACAATGAGCAGTTCTTC CSASIGGATYNEQFF
TRBJ2-5 NA 13 TRBV29-1 TRBD1 TGCAGCGTTGTGGGGAGCAGGGGGGAGACCCAGTACTTC CSVVGSRGETQYF
TRBJ2-1 NA 15 TRBV6-5 TRBD1 TGTGCCAGCAGGCCTACAGGGGGCGCTGGAAATGAGCAGTTCTTC CASRPTGGAGNEQFF
TRBJ2-3 NA 16 TRBV12-3/TRBV12-4 TRBD2 TGTGCCAGCAGTTCCCCAATAGCGGGAGCCGCAGATACGCAGTATTTT CASSSPIAGAADTQYF
TRBJ2-1 few 15 TRBV9 TRBD2 TGTGCCAGCAGATCCGGGACTAGCGCTTACAATGAGCAGTTCTTC CASRSGTSAYNEQFF
TRBJ1-5 NA 14 TRBV20-1 NA TGCAGTGCTAGGGCTTTCCGGGGAAACCAGCCCCAGCATTTT CSARAFRGNQPQHF
TRBJ1-6 few 15 TRBV7-9 NA TGTGCCAGCAGCTTAACGAACGCTGATAATTCACCCCTCCACTTT CASSLTNADNSPLHF
TRBJ1-4 few 15 TRBV14 TRBD1 TGTGCCAGCAGCCCTCAACAGGGGAAAGTGGAAAAACTGTTTTTT CASSPQQGKVEKLFF
TRBJ2-4 NA 14 TRBV7-2 NA TGTGCCAGCAGCTTCACCCGGGCCAAAAACATTCAGTACTTC CASSFTRAKNIQYF
TRBJ1-4 once 12 TRBV2 NA TGTGCCCAGCAGGGTAATACTGAAAAACTGTTTTTT CAQQGNTEKLFF
TRBJ2-5 NA 12 TRBV6-2/TRBV6-3 NA TGTGCCAGCACGGACCCCGGTGTGATCCAGTACTTC CASTDPGVIQYF
TRBJ2-7 NA 14 TRBV20-1 TRBD1 TGCAGTGCTTACGACGGGACAGGGGCTATCGAGCAGTACTTC CSAYDGTGAIEQYF
TRBJ2-7 few 15 TRBV15 NA TGTGCCACCAGCATCTCCCGACAGGACTCCTACGAGCAGTACTTC CATSISRQDSYEQYF
TRBJ2-5 few 17 TRBV5-5 TRBD2 TGTGCCAGCAGCTCGGGGGGAGCGGGATTCGGAGGAGAGACCCAGTACTTC CASSSGGAGFGGETQYF
TRBJ2-3 NA 14 TRBV6-5 NA TGTGCCAGCAGTTACTGGGGGGGGGCGGATACGCAGTATTTT CASSYWGGADTQYF
TRBJ1-1 NA 17 TRBV20-1 TRBD1 TGCAGTGCTAGAGCCCCGGGACAGGGGGGACGGGGCACTGAAGCTTTCTTT CSARAPGQGGRGTEAFF